Each of the 29 T cell receptor beta chains below was sequenced from the same sample in a study of blood T cells in healthy people across ages. Using a J-beta primer mix together with a sample-barcoded 5' primer, a second PCR was run for roughly 6 to 11 cycles. MiXCR, run by TCRdb on the 5' RACE reads, gives a single entry per CDR3 protein. This table holds roughly 680,000 distinct CDR3 sequences, around 45% found once. Sequencing was done on a sample of blood. Source of these receptors: a woman aged 60-75 years in good health.

V and J are TRBV7-2 and TRBJ1-6; D is unclear. CDR1 is SGHTA, CDR2 FQGNSA, per germline. The CDR3 is 14 amino acids. V was trimmed by 4 bases and J by 7 bases, leaving 11 bases between them. For the CDR3, the DNA is TGTGCCAGCAGCTCAGCCTCCGGCAATTCACCCCTCCACTTT. The encoded protein is CASSSASGNSPLHF.

The table lists this clonotype with a few counts. V and J are TRBV28 and TRBJ1-2, with TRBD1 matching over 8 bases. V dropped 1 base and J dropped 0; count of bases not matched to a gene: 1. The CDR3 runs 15 residues. Germline V lookup: CDR1 MDHEN, CDR2 SYDVKM. CDR3 loop: CASSLSTGANYGYTF. The CDR3 bases are TGTGCCAGCAGTTTATCGACAGGGGCTAACTATGGCTACACCTTC.

The J gene is TRBJ2-2, the V gene TRBV12-3 or TRBV12-4; 9 bases match TRBD1. The junction had 3 bases not matched to a gene; V was cut back by 5 bases and J by 5 bases. The CDR3 extends over 14 amino acids. The CDR3 region is CASSPGTGTGELFF. CDR3 in DNA: TGTGCCAGCAGTCCTGGGACAGGGACCGGGGAGCTGTTTTTT.

This clonotype occurred a few times. The chain has TRBV5-1 and TRBJ2-1; 13 positions agree with TRBD2. The CDR3 contains 17 residues. V lost 2 bases and J lost 12; bases outside the gene matches: 14. The germline V gene has CDR1 SGHRS and CDR2 YFSETQ. The chain's CDR3 is CASSFLTSGRSQYGQFF. In nucleotides, the CDR3 is TGCGCCAGCAGCTTTTTGACTAGCGGGAGGTCACAATATGGGCAGTTCTTC.

The rearrangement links TRBV14 to TRBJ1-4; D might be TRBD1 (6 bases). The CDR3 length is 18 residues. Germline CDR1 reads SGHDN; CDR2 reads FVKESK. Trimming removed 1 base from V and 0 bases from J, with 15 bases in between. The DNA for the CDR3 is TGTGCCAGCAGCCAAGCTTGGGGGGGCCGTTCAACTAATGAAAAACTGTTTTTT. Translation: CASSQAWGGRSTNEKLFF.

The chain is built from TRBV28 and TRBJ1-2, with 11 bases identical to TRBD1. Per germline, CDR1 MDHEN and CDR2 SYDVKM. The CDR3 is 14 residues long. The V gene end was trimmed by 5 bases and the J gene end by 9 bases; junction bases not matched to a gene: 8. CDR3 sequence: CASSHGTGGARYTF. CDR3 DNA: TGTGCCAGCAGTCACGGGACAGGGGGAGCACGCTACACCTTC.

This clonotype was detected only a few times. The chain carries TRBV7-2 and TRBJ2-7; tentative D call: TRBD2 (6 bases). The J call is in doubt because the DNA end fits TRBJ2-4 better. In germline, CDR1 is SGHTA, CDR2 FQGNSA. The CDR3 covers 13 residues. CDR3 sequence: CAIRGWAKNIQYF. The DNA of the CDR3 is TGTGCCATCCGGGGGTGGGCCAAAAACATTCAGTACTTC.

This clonotype was counted once. The J gene is TRBJ2-7, the V gene TRBV2, with no clear D. The length of the CDR3 is 10 residues. Between the trimmed V and J ends, which lost 6 bases and 5 bases, there was a span of 5 bases. CDR1 and CDR2 (germline): SNHLY, FYNNEI. Here the CDR3 DNA reads TGTGCCAGCAGGCGCGACGAGCAGTACTTC. Translation: CASRRDEQYF.

The chain employs TRBV15 and TRBJ2-3, with no clear D. V was cut by 0 bases and J by 11 bases, with 15 bases left in between. CDR1 LNHNV and CDR2 YYDKDF come from the germline V gene (reference sequence). The CDR3 has 14 residues. The CDR3 region is CATSREKAPWGQYF. In nucleotides, the CDR3 is TGTGCCACCAGCAGAGAGAAGGCCCCCTGGGGGCAGTATTTT.

The gene calls are TRBV20-1 and TRBJ1-2, with D unresolved. The CDR3 covers 11 residues. Germline lookup yields CDR1 DFQATT and CDR2 SNEGSKA (reference sequence). The V end was cut by 6 bases, the J end by 2 bases, with 7 bases between. The DNA of the CDR3 is TGCAGTGCCATCGTAAACTATGGCTACACCTTC. As protein: CSAIVNYGYTF.

This clonotype was detected only a few times. V is TRBV7-2 and J is TRBJ2-5; D remains unclear. V shed 2 bases and J shed 3 bases, with 7 bases lying between them. CDR1 and CDR2 (germline): SGHTA, FQGNSA. The CDR3 is 13 residues long. This chain's CDR3 is CASSLFLEETQYF. The CDR3 DNA follows: TGTGCCAGCAGCTTATTCCTTGAAGAGACCCAGTACTTC.

The genes are TRBV5-1 and TRBJ2-1; 7 bases align to TRBD1. J gave up 4 bases and V 4 bases, and 8 bases lay outside the gene matches. This CDR3 is 15 amino acids long. Germline assignment: CDR1 SGHRS and CDR2 YFSETQ. Here the CDR3 DNA reads TGCGCCAGCAGCAGACAGGGATTGGGTTACAATGAGCAGTTCTTC. It specifies CASSRQGLGYNEQFF.

This clonotype has only a few counts. The rearrangement uses TRBV12-5 and TRBJ2-5; D is ambiguous. The CDR3 totals 12 residues. The germline CDR1 and CDR2 sequences are LGHNT and FRNRAP. The germline V and J ends were trimmed by 5 bases and 6 bases, with 10 bases remaining between them. The CDR3 DNA reads as TGTGCTAGTGGTCCCCACCTCCAGACCCAGTACTTC. It specifies CASGPHLQTQYF.

In this sample, this clonotype turned up once. The chain employs TRBV20-1 and TRBJ2-1; 13 nucleotides align to TRBD2. The CDR3 length is 16 residues. Germline CDR1 DFQATT, CDR2 SNEGSKA (reference sequence). Germline trimming cut 2 bases from V and 6 bases from J; bases unmatched to any gene: 7. The CDR3: CSARKWTSGSLNEQFF. CDR3 in DNA: TGCAGTGCTAGAAAGTGGACTAGCGGGAGCCTCAATGAGCAGTTCTTC.

The V gene is TRBV20-1, the J gene TRBJ2-3, with a tentative D call TRBD2 (5 bases). Germline V lookup: CDR1 DFQATT, CDR2 SNEGSKA (reference sequence). This CDR3 contains 18 residues. Trimming stripped 2 bases from V and 3 bases from J, with 24 bases between. DNA of the CDR3: TGCAGTGCTAGAATTAGGGCCGAAGCGGAGGTGGAAACAGATACGCAGTATTTT. It encodes CSARIRAEAEVETDTQYF.

This clonotype has only a few counts. The V call is TRBV21-1, the J call TRBJ2-6; the table's D call, TRBD2, has no DNA check behind it. TRBV21-1 is a pseudogene. The length of the CDR3 is 16 residues. CDR3 nucleotide sequence: TGTGCCAGCAGCAAAGTCGCAGGGCAAGGGGCCAACGTCCTGACTTTC. It translates to CASSKVAGQGANVLTF.

This clonotype was seen only a few times. The V gene is TRBV25-1, the J gene TRBJ2-7; D unclear. Germline values: CDR1 MGHDK, CDR2 SYGVNS. The V end lost 1 base, the J end lost 6 bases, and 10 bases lay between the germline ends. The CDR3 length is 13 residues. The CDR3 region has the DNA TGTGCCAGCAGTGAATTTCAGAGGCCCGAGCAGTACTTC. Translation gives CASSEFQRPEQYF.

There are a few counts of this clonotype. This chain uses TRBV5-1 with TRBJ2-1; D uncertain. CDR3 length: 13 amino acids. V was cut by 2 bases and J by 6 bases, with 9 bases left in between. The germline gives CDR1 SGHRS, CDR2 YFSETQ. CDR3: CASSFALGNEQFF. The CDR3 region has the DNA TGCGCCAGCAGCTTCGCTCTGGGCAATGAGCAGTTCTTC.

V is TRBV4-1 and J is TRBJ1-4, with 9 bases fitting TRBD1. CDR1 is MGHRA, CDR2 YSYEKL, per germline. The V gene end was trimmed by 2 bases and the J gene end by 10 bases; junction bases not matched to a gene: 5. This CDR3 is built from 14 residues. For the CDR3, the DNA is TGCGCCAGCAGCCAACCGGGACAGGGAGGAAAACTGTTTTTT. This sequence encodes CASSQPGQGGKLFF.

The genes are TRBV29-1 and TRBJ2-3; 8 bases are shared with TRBD2. The CDR3 is 19 residues long. The V segment lost 0 bases and the J segment 2 bases; nucleotides outside the gene matches: 16. Germline assignment: CDR1 SQVTM and CDR2 ANQGSEA. CDR3 protein: CSVEDGVSLRGGYTDTQYF. CDR3 nucleotides: TGCAGCGTTGAAGACGGGGTTAGTTTGCGCGGGGGGTACACAGATACGCAGTATTTT.

This clonotype was seen more than once but under ten times. This chain connects TRBV4-3 to TRBJ2-2; D not certain. CDR3 length: 14 residues. V lost 0 bases, J lost 7 bases, and 9 bases lay in between. Germline assignment: CDR1 LGHNA and CDR2 YSLEER. CDR3 sequence reads: CASSQEVLIGELFF. DNA for the CDR3: TGCGCCAGCAGCCAAGAGGTCTTAATCGGGGAGCTGTTTTTT.

V gene TRBV5-1 combines with J gene TRBJ2-3; D remains ambiguous. Germline V CDR1 and CDR2: SGHRS, YFSETQ. With 4 bases removed from V and 1 base from J, the gap between germline ends came to 7 bases. The CDR3 totals 13 residues. This CDR3 reads CASSIDRTDTQYF. CDR3 bases: TGCGCCAGCAGCATAGACCGCACAGATACGCAGTATTTT. The full variable domain, completed using reference TRBV5-1 and TRBJ2-3, is KAGVTQTPRYLIKTRGQQVTLSCSPISGHRSVSWYQQTPGQGLQFLFEYFSETQRNKGNFPGRFSGRQFSNSRSEMNVSTLELGDSALYLCASSIDRTDTQYFGPGTRLTVL.

The chain recombines TRBV29-1 with TRBJ2-1, with TRBD1 as a possible D gene (5 bases). This CDR3 is built from 16 residues. From germline, CDR1 is SQVTM and CDR2 ANQGSEA. The V end was cut by 2 bases, the J end by 6 bases, with 20 bases between. In nucleotides, the CDR3 is TGCAGCGTTGAAAACCCCTGGCAGGGATTGTCCAATGAGCAGTTCTTC. Translated, it gives CSVENPWQGLSNEQFF.

This clonotype has just a few counts. This rearrangement joins TRBV6-5 to TRBJ1-2; D might be TRBD1 (6 bases). Germline CDR1 is MNHEY and CDR2 is SVGAGI. This CDR3 comprises 14 residues. V was clipped by 3 bases and J by 4 bases, with 12 bases between them. The CDR3 spells CASSYGRRGYGYTF. The CDR3 region has the DNA TGTGCCAGCAGTTATGGTCGCAGGGGCTATGGCTACACCTTC.

V usage is TRBV12-3 or TRBV12-4 and J usage is TRBJ2-1, with TRBD2 matching over 7 bases. The CDR3 is 14 amino acids. J lost 12 bases, V lost 5 bases, and 13 bases had no gene match. The CDR3 spells CASSPPSGRLGQFF. DNA for the CDR3: TGTGCCAGCAGTCCGCCTAGCGGCCGCCTGGGGCAGTTCTTC.

At least ten counts were recorded for this clonotype. This sequence joins TRBV7-2 and TRBJ2-7; perhaps TRBD1 as D (7 bases). Germline V CDR1 and CDR2: SGHTA, FQGNSA. The CDR3 has 14 amino acids. V was pared by 3 bases and J by 3 bases, with 12 bases between. Written as DNA, the CDR3 is TGTGCCAGCAGCTTGGGGGGACAGCTCTACGAGCAGTACTTC. It specifies CASSLGGQLYEQYF.

The chain carries TRBV28 and TRBJ2-5; tentative D call: TRBD1 (5 bases). CDR1 and CDR2 from the germline V gene are MDHEN and SYDVKM. This CDR3 region has 13 residues. The V end was cut by 4 bases, the J end by 4 bases, with 10 bases between. The CDR3 DNA is TGTGCCAGCAGTTGCAGGGTCGGAGAGACCCAGTACTTC. Translated, it gives CASSCRVGETQYF.

This clonotype was seen many times. The gene calls are TRBV12-3 or TRBV12-4 and TRBJ2-7; D is unclear. The length of the CDR3 is 12 residues. With 3 bases removed from V and 3 bases from J, the gap between germline ends came to 6 bases. The CDR3 loop is CASSFGDYEQYF. CDR3 bases: TGTGCCAGCAGTTTTGGAGACTACGAGCAGTACTTC.

This clonotype was found a few times. The V call is TRBV9, the J call TRBJ2-4; D call uncertain. CDR1 and CDR2 (germline): SGDLS, YYNGEE. The CDR3 is 14 residues long. The V and J ends lost 4 bases and 14 bases respectively, with 22 bases between them. CDR3 sequence (DNA): TGTGCCAGCAGCCCCTCCCCCATAGGCCAGATGAAGTACTTC. It encodes CASSPSPIGQMKYF.